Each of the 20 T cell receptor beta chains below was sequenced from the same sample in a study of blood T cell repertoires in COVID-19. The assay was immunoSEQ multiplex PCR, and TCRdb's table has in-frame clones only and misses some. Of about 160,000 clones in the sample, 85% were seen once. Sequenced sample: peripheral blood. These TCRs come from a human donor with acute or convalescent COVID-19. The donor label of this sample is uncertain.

The CDR3 sequence is CSVAPSADTDTQYF. CDR3 nucleotide sequence: TGCAGCGTTGCACCTAGCGCTGACACAGATACGCAGTATTTT. This chain links TRBV29-1 with TRBJ2-3; weak D call: TRBD2 (6 bases). Germline assignment: CDR1 SQVTM and CDR2 ANQGSEA. Trimming stripped 4 bases from V and 2 bases from J, with 13 bases between. The CDR3 spans 14 residues.

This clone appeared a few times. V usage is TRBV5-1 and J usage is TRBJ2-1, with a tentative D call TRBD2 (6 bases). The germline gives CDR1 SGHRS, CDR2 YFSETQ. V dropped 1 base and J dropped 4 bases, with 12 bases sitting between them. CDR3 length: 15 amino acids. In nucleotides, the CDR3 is TGCGCCAGCAGCTTGAGTAGCGGCGTTTACAATGAGCAGTTCTTC. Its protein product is CASSLSSGVYNEQFF.

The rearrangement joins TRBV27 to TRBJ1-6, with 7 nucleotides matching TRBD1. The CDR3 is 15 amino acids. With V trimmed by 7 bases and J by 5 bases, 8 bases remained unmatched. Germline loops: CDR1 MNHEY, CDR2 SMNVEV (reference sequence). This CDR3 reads CASTRQGQDNSPLHF. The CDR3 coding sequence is TGTGCCAGCACCCGACAGGGCCAAGATAATTCACCCCTCCACTTT.

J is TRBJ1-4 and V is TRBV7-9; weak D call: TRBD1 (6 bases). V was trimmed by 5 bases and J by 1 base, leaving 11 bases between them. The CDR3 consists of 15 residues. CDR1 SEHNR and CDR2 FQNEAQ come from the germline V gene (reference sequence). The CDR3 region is CASSRLQGTNEKLFF. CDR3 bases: TGTGCCAGCAGCCGACTACAGGGAACTAATGAAAAACTGTTTTTT.

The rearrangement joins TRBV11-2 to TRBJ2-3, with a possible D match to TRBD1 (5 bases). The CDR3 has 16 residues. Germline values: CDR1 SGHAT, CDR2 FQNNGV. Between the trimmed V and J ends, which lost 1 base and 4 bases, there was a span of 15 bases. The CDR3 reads CASSLGSGRRADTQYF. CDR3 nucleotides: TGTGCCAGCAGCTTAGGGTCAGGGCGAAGAGCAGATACGCAGTATTTT.

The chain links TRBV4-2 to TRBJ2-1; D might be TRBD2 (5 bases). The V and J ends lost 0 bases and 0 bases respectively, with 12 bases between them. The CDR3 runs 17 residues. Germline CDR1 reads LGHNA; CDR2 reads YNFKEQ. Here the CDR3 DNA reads TGTGCCAGCAGCCAAGATCTTCCTGGGAGCTCCTACAATGAGCAGTTCTTC. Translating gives CASSQDLPGSSYNEQFF.

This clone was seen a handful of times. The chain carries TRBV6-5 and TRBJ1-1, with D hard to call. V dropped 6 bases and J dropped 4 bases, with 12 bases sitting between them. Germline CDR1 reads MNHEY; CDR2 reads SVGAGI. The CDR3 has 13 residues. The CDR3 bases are TGTGCCAGCAGGCTGAGGGAAGGCACTGAAGCTTTCTTT. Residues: CASRLREGTEAFF.

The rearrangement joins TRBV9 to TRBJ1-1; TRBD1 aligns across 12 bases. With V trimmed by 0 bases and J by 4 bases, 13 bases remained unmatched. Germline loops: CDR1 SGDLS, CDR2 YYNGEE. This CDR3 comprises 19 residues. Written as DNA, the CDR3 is TGTGCCAGCAGCGTAGACGCCACGGGACAGGGGGCCAAGGTCACTGAAGCTTTCTTT. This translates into CASSVDATGQGAKVTEAFF. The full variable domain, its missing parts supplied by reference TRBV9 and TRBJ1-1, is DSGVTQTPKHLITATGQRVTLRCSPRSGDLSVYWYQQSLDQGLQFLIQYYNGEERAKGNILERFSAQQFPDLHSELNLSSLELGDSALYFCASSVDATGQGAKVTEAFFGQGTRLTVV.

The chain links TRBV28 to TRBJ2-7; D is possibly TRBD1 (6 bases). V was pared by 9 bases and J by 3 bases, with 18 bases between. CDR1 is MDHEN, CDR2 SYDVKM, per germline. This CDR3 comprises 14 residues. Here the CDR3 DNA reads TGTGCCAGGACACTGGGGACATACCTCTACGAGCAGTACTTC. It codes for CARTLGTYLYEQYF.

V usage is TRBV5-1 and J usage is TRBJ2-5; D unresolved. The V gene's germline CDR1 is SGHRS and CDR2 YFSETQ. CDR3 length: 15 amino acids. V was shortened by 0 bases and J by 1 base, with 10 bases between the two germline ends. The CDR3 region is CASSLAGNVQETQYF. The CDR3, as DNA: TGCGCCAGCAGCTTGGCCGGTAATGTCCAAGAGACCCAGTACTTC.

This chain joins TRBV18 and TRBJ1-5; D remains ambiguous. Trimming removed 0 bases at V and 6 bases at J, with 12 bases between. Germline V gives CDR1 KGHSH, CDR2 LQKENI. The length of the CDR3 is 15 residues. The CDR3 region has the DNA TGTGCCAGCTCACCACCGGACGGGAGAGGTCAGCCCCAGCATTTT. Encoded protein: CASSPPDGRGQPQHF.

This CDR3 reads CASSLGGPGQGYEQYF. The CDR3 DNA reads TGTGCCAGCAGCTTAGGAGGGCCGGGACAGGGCTACGAGCAGTACTTC. The chain links TRBV7-2 to TRBJ2-7; the match to TRBD1 covers 9 bases. Germline lookup yields CDR1 SGHTA and CDR2 FQGNSA. Trimming at V came to 1 base and at J to 3 bases, leaving 7 bases not matched to a gene. The CDR3 runs 16 residues. Using reference TRBV7-2 and TRBJ2-7 for the parts outside the CDR3, the full variable domain is GAGVSQSPSNKVTEKGKDVELRCDPISGHTALYWYRQSLGQGLEFLIYFQGNSAPDKSGLPSDRFSAERTGGSVSTLTIQRTQQEDSAVYLCASSLGGPGQGYEQYFGPGTRLTVT.

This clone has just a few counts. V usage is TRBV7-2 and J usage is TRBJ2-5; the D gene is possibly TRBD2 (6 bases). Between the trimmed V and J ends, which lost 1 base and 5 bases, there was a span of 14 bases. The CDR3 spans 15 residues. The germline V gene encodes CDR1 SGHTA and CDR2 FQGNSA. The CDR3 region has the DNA TGTGCCAGCAGCTTAGGGAGGGCGCGAATGGAGACCCAGTACTTC. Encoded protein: CASSLGRARMETQYF.

CDR3 protein: CASSLGPGNTEAFF. CDR3 coding DNA: TGTGCCAGCAGCTTAGGTCCAGGGAACACTGAAGCTTTCTTT. The chain combines TRBV7-3 with TRBJ1-1; no firm D call. Between the trimmed V and J ends, which lost 2 bases and 1 base, there was a span of 8 bases. The CDR3 loop spans 14 amino acids. From germline, CDR1 is SGHTA and CDR2 FQGTGA.

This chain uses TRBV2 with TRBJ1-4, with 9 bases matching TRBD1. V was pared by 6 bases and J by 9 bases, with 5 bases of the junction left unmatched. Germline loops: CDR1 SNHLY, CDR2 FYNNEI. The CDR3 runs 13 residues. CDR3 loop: CASRPGTGKKLFF. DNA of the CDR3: TGTGCCAGCAGACCCGGGACAGGGAAAAAACTGTTTTTT.

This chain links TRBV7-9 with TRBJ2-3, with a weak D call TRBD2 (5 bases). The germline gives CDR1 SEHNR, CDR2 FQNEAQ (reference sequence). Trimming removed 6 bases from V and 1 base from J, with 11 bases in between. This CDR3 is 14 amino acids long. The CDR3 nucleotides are TGTGCCAGCAGGCCCCTCGGGGGCACAGATACGCAGTATTTT. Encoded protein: CASRPLGGTDTQYF. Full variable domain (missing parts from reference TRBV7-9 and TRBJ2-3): DTGVSQNPRHKITKRGQNVTFRCDPISEHNRLYWYRQTLGQGPEFLTYFQNEAQLEKSRLLSDRFSAERPKGSFSTLEIQRTEQGDSAMYLCASRPLGGTDTQYFGPGTRLTVL.

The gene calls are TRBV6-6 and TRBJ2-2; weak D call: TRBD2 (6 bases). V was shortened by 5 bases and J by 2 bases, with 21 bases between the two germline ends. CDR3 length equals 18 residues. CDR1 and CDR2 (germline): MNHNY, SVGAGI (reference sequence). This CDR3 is CASSRRKWRAGNTGELFF. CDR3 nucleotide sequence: TGTGCCAGCAGTCGGCGAAAGTGGAGGGCGGGAAACACCGGGGAGCTGTTTTTT.

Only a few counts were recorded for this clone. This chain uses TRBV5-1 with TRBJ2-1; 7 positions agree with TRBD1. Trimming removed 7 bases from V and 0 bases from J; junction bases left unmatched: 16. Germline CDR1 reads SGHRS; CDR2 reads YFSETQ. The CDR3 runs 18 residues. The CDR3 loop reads CASALRDRERGSYNEQFF. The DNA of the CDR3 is TGCGCCAGCGCCTTACGAGACAGGGAAAGGGGCTCCTACAATGAGCAGTTCTTC.

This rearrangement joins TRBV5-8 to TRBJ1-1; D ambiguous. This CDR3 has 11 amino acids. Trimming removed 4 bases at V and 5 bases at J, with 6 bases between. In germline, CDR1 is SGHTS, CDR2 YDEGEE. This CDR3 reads CASSAKTEAFF. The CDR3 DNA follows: TGTGCCAGCAGCGCGAAAACTGAAGCTTTCTTT. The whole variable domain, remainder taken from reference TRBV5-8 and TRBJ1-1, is EAGVTQSPTHLIKTRGQQATLRCSPISGHTSVYWYQQALGLGLQFLLWYDEGEERNRGNFPPRFSGRQFPNYSSELNVNALELEDSALYLCASSAKTEAFFGQGTRLTVV.

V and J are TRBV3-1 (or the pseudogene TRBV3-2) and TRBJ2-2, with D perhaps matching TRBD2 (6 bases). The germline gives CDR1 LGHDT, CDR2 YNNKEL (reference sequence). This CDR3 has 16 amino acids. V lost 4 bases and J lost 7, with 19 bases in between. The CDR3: CASSPLVAAAVGELFF. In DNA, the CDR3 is TGTGCCAGCAGCCCGCTTGTAGCGGCCGCTGTCGGGGAGCTGTTTTTT.